Listed below are T cell receptor beta chains from one sample, sequenced in a study of neoadjuvant anti-PD-1 for oral cavity cancer. Produced via immunoSEQ multiplex PCR; TCRdb's table is partial and in-frame only. The data contain 72,000 or so clones, about 90% of them seen just once; the ten biggest clones take up less than 3%. The sample here was PBMCs, taken after nivolumab (anti-PD-1) treatment. All receptors derive from a person between 35 and 79 years old with oral cavity squamous cell carcinoma. Both conserved end residues are part of each CDR3. D genes are given only for firm matches. Expanded clones get a size class; other rows say once, few or many, or leave the size out.

>TRBV11-2|16|TRBD1|.|TRBJ2-7
TGTGCCAGCAGCTTATCCGACAGGGGAATGGTGAGAGAGCAGTACTTC
CASSLSDRGMVREQYF
>TRBV5-1|17|TRBD2|once|TRBJ2-3
TGCGCCAGCAGCCCCGGACTAGCGGGGGATGGCACAGATACGCAGTATTTT
CASSPGLAGDGTDTQYF
>TRBV19|18|TRBD1|.|TRBJ1-5
TGTGCCAGTAGTCGGTTTGGGGTAGGGACAGGGAGCAATCAGCCCCAGCATTTT
CASSRFGVGTGSNQPQHF
>TRBV30|14|.|.|TRBJ2-7
TGTGCCTGCTACCGGACGGCGGCGGCCTACGAGCAGTACTTC
CACYRTAAAYEQYF
>TRBV11-2|16|TRBD2|.|TRBJ2-3
TGTGCCAGCAGCCGGAGGAGCGGGAGTGGGACAGATACGCAGTATTTT
CASSRRSGSGTDTQYF
>TRBV9|15|TRBD1|.|TRBJ1-1
TGTGCCAGCAGCGTAGAGGGACAGGGGAACACTGAAGCTTTCTTT
CASSVEGQGNTEAFF
>TRBV7-2|13|.|once|TRBJ2-7
TGTGCCAGCAGCACCTCCGCGTTTCCTGTTCAGTACTTC
CASSTSAFPVQYF
>TRBV13|19|TRBD1|.|TRBJ2-2
TGTGCCAGCAGCTTAGGGTTTGGTCCTAACAGGGGGCACACCGGGGAGCTGTTTTTT
CASSLGFGPNRGHTGELFF
>TRBV5-1|14|.|.|TRBJ1-2
TGCGCCAGCAGCTTTCCGGGACGACCTGGGGGCTACACCTTC
CASSFPGRPGGYTF
>TRBV7-2|17|TRBD2|.|TRBJ2-1
TGTGCCAGCAGCTTAGTACTAGCGGGAGCCCACGGGGGTGAGCAGTTCTTC
CASSLVLAGAHGGEQFF
>TRBV6-5|12|.|.|TRBJ2-7
TGTGCCAGCAGAACCGGGAGAACCGAGCAGTACTTC
CASRTGRTEQYF
>TRBV27|14|.|.|TRBJ2-1
TGTGCCAGCAGGAGTATGAGCTCCTACAATGAGCAGTTCTTC
CASRSMSSYNEQFF
>TRBV5-1|14|.|.|TRBJ1-2
TGCGCCAGCAGCTTGGTGTCGGCGCTCTATGGCTACACCTTC
CASSLVSALYGYTF
>TRBV7-8|15|TRBD1|.|TRBJ2-2
TGTGCCAGCAGCTTAGCAGGGGGCCGGGTCGGGGAGCTGTTTTTT
CASSLAGGRVGELFF
>TRBV11-2|13|.|.|TRBJ1-2
TGTGCCAGCAGCCCGGACCTGGGCTATGGCTACACCTTC
CASSPDLGYGYTF
>TRBV7-8|18|.|.|TRBJ1-4
TGTGCCAGCAGCCAATTCCGCCCATGGGGTGCAACTAATGAAAAACTGTTTTTT
CASSQFRPWGATNEKLFF
>TRBV19|17|.|.|TRBJ2-5
TGTGCCAGTAGTATAGATCTCCGGGACCCACGTCAAGAGACCCAGTACTTC
CASSIDLRDPRQETQYF
>TRBV2|14|.|.|TRBJ2-2
TGTGCCAGCAGTAAGGAGGGGTACACCGGGGAGCTGTTTTTT
CASSKEGYTGELFF
>TRBV2|14|.|.|TRBJ1-2
TGTGCCAGCAGTGCGACCGGGAGCCCAGGGGGCTACACCTTC
CASSATGSPGGYTF
>TRBV30|14|.|.|TRBJ1-2
TGTGCCTGGATATCGGGGGGACCTGGGTATGGCTACACCTTC
CAWISGGPGYGYTF
>TRBV28|15|.|few|TRBJ1-1
TGTGCCAGCAGCACGCTTGGGGCGGGGGACACTGAAGCTTTCTTT
CASSTLGAGDTEAFF
>TRBV5-4|12|TRBD1|.|TRBJ2-7
TGTGCCAGCAGCCGCAACAGGGGGACAAAGTACTTC
CASSRNRGTKYF
>TRBV6-6|13|.|once|TRBJ2-1
TGTGCCAGCAGCTTTACAGGATACAATGAGCAGTTCTTC
CASSFTGYNEQFF
>TRBV6-1|15|.|.|TRBJ2-7
TGTGCCAGCAGTACCGGAGCGGTTAGGGCATACGAGCAGTACTTC
CASSTGAVRAYEQYF
>TRBV7-6|12|.|.|TRBJ2-7
TGTGCCAGCAGTCTCCAGGGGTACGAGCAGTACTTC
CASSLQGYEQYF
>TRBV5-6|14|.|.|TRBJ1-2
TGTGCCAGCAGCTTATCGTTGCGCGGGGGTGGCTACACCTTC
CASSLSLRGGGYTF
>TRBV5-5|15|.|.|TRBJ1-2
TGTGCCAGCAGCTTGGCCGGACAAGGATTTGCCGGCTACACCTTC
CASSLAGQGFAGYTF
>TRBV5-1|13|.|.|TRBJ2-1
TGCGCCAGCAGCTTGGACACCCGAAATGAGCAGTTCTTC
CASSLDTRNEQFF
>TRBV6-5|15|TRBD1|.|TRBJ1-1
TGTGCCAGCAGTTCAGGGGGCGCGGTAAACACTGAAGCTTTCTTT
CASSSGGAVNTEAFF
>TRBV7-6|17|TRBD1|.|TRBJ2-6
TGTGCCAGCAGCTTAAAACAGGGGGCGTGGGGGGCCAACGTCCTGACTTTC
CASSLKQGAWGANVLTF
>TRBV30|13|.|.|TRBJ1-3
TGTGCCTACGACTCGAGCTCTGGAAACACCATATATTTT
CAYDSSSGNTIYF
>TRBV15|14|TRBD2|.|TRBJ2-3
TGTGCCACCAGAAAGGGAGGGGCGGCAGATACGCAGTATTTT
CATRKGGAADTQYF
>TRBV6-1|15|TRBD2|.|TRBJ2-3
TGTGCCACCAGATTAGCGGGTGCGGGCACAGATACGCAGTATTTT
CATRLAGAGTDTQYF
>TRBV29-1|13|.|.|TRBJ1-5
TGCAGCGTAACCGACGATAGCAATCAGCCCCAGCATTTT
CSVTDDSNQPQHF
>TRBV4-2|12|.|.|TRBJ2-5
TGTGCCAGCAGCCAAGAAGGAGGGGGCCAGTACTTC
CASSQEGGGQYF
>TRBV7-9|14|.|.|TRBJ2-5
TGTGCCAGCAGCCCGATGTCAGGGCAAGAGACCCAGTACTTC
CASSPMSGQETQYF
>TRBV6-1|14|.|.|TRBJ1-5
TGTGCCAGCATCTCTCAGGCGGTCAATCAGCCCCAGCATTTT
CASISQAVNQPQHF
>TRBV4-1|15|.|.|TRBJ2-7
TGCGCCAGCAGCCAAACCACTAGCACTCACTACGAGCAGTACTTC
CASSQTTSTHYEQYF
>TRBV5-1|15|TRBD2|.|TRBJ2-3
TGCGCCAGCAGCTTGACCAGCGGGGAGCGCGATACGCAGTATTTT
CASSLTSGERDTQYF
>TRBV29-1|12|.|.|TRBJ2-3
TGCAGCGTTGAGGCCCAAACAGATACGCAGTATTTT
CSVEAQTDTQYF
>TRBV5-1|14|.|.|TRBJ1-2
TGCGCCAGCAGCTTGCAACAGGGCGGCTATGGCTACACCTTC
CASSLQQGGYGYTF
>TRBV2|11|.|.|TRBJ2-1
TGTGCCAGGGGCCGTCGGAATGAGCAGTTCTTC
CARGRRNEQFF
>TRBV7-9|16|.|.|TRBJ1-2
TGTGCCAGCAGCTTAATGGGCCAGCTCTCTAACTATGGCTACACCTTC
CASSLMGQLSNYGYTF